This is a list of T cell receptor beta chains from one sample in a study of spatial heterogeneity in lung cancer. TCRdb reprocessed the 5' RACE reads with MiXCR, giving one entry per CDR3 protein. The sample holds roughly 3,000 distinct CDR3 sequences; 10% to 15% are singletons and the top ten take about 8%. The sample consisted of lung tumor tissue, taken at surgery. The receptors originated from a male donor with early-stage non-small cell lung cancer. The conserved cysteine and the conserved F or W are not part of the CDR3 here. A D gene is named only where the DNA matches it firmly.

-,TRBJ2-1,TRBV7-2,ASSLEVSSYNEQF
-,TRBJ1-2,TRBV20-1,SASGPSHGYT
TRBD1,TRBJ2-7,TRBV30,AWSTRTGSYEQY
TRBD1,TRBJ2-7,TRBV11-2,ASSLDRGEQY
-,TRBJ2-5,TRBV6-1,ASSEWGDLQETQY
TRBD1,TRBJ2-5,TRBV12-3/TRBV12-4,ASSFNRGETQY
-,TRBJ2-5,TRBV5-6,ASSTRGTGWQETQY
TRBD1,TRBJ1-5,TRBV28,ASIETGQGDQPQH
TRBD1,TRBJ1-5,TRBV20-1,SARRTGGWNQPQH
TRBD1,TRBJ1-5,TRBV7-2,ASSLAGGQPQH
-,TRBJ1-1,TRBV7-9,ASSSSTEAF
TRBD1,TRBJ2-2,TRBV4-1,ASSQGQGPPGELF
TRBD1,TRBJ2-7,TRBV4-1,ASSQGTGLAYEQY
TRBD1,TRBJ2-3,TRBV18,ASSKRQGYTDTQY
-,TRBJ1-5,TRBV19,AEEGNQPQH
TRBD2,TRBJ2-2,TRBV24-1,ATSDRGLAGSTGELF
-,TRBJ2-7,TRBV7-9,ASSLAELTGEQY
-,TRBJ1-4,TRBV3-1,ASSQVAEQILSTNEKLF
-,TRBJ1-1,TRBV7-9,ASSSSSEAF
-,TRBJ2-5,TRBV27,ASSLSSYRELD
TRBD2,TRBJ2-1,TRBV6-2/TRBV6-3,ASSYPDGSGGQLSSYNEQF
TRBD1,TRBJ1-2,TRBV7-9,ASRPRTGRYGYT
-,TRBJ2-1,TRBV6-6,ASKQAASYNEQF
-,TRBJ2-7,TRBV19,ASGTGGQY
TRBD2,TRBJ2-3,TRBV7-2,ASGLAGGPTDTQY
-,TRBJ1-1,TRBV9,ASSPRQSNTEAF
-,TRBJ1-1,TRBV9,ASSPRLGTEAF
TRBD1,TRBJ2-1,TRBV10-2,ASSEFIGQGFNEQF